This T cell receptor beta chain was captured by sequencing in a study of T cells in localized non-small cell lung cancer. Germline V gene sequence: CDR1 MDHEN, CDR2 SYDVKM. The V end was cut by 6 bases, the J end by 3 bases, with 9 bases between. The CDR3 is made up of 12 amino acids. TCRdb's copy holds only in-frame clones and misses some; the assay was immunoSEQ multiplex PCR. The sample lists over 30,000 clones, just under 80% occurring once. Concerning this clone: The antigen remains unidentified.

Study-wide points: A higher density of T cells in blood coincided with extended overall survival.

Sequenced here: peripheral blood, sampled before any cancer treatment. The chain carries TRBV28 and TRBJ2-7; D is ambiguous. The TCR sequence derives from a male donor at least 60 years old with stage II squamous cell lung carcinoma. DNA for the CDR3: TGTGCCAGCAGCCCTCAAAACTACGAGCAGTACTTC. As protein: CASSPQNYEQYF.